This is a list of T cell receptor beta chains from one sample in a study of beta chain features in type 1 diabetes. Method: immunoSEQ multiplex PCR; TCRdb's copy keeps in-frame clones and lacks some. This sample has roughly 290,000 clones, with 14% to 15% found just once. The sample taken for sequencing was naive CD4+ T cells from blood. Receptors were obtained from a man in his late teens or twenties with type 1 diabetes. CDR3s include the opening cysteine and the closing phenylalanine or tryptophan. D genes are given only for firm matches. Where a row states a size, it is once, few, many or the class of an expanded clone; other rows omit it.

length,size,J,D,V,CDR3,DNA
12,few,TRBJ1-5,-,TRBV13,CASSLGQQPQHF,TGTGCCAGCAGCTTAGGTCAACAGCCCCAGCATTTT
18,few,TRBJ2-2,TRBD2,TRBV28,CASSNRRARETNTGELFF,TGTGCCAGCAGTAACCGTCGTGCGCGGGAGACGAACACCGGGGAGCTGTTTTTT
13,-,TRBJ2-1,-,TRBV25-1,CATSLSSYNEQFF,TGTGCCACATCCCTTAGCTCCTACAATGAGCAGTTCTTC
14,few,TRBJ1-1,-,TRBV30,CAWTRLGVGTEAFF,TGTGCCTGGACCCGACTAGGGGTAGGGACTGAAGCTTTCTTT
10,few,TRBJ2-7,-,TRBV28,CASSTETQYF,TGTGCCAGCAGCACGGAGACGCAGTACTTC
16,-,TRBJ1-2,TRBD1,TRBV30,CAWSAEPGQGNYGYTF,TGTGCCTGGAGTGCAGAACCGGGACAGGGGAACTATGGCTACACCTTC
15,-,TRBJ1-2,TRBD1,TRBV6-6,CASSYLDRGEEYYTF,TGTGCCAGCAGTTACTTGGACAGGGGAGAGGAGTACTACACCTTC
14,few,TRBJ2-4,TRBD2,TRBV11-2,CASSPTSGRHIQYF,TGTGCCAGCAGCCCGACTAGCGGGAGACACATTCAGTACTTC
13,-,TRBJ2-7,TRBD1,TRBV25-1,CASTGTGHYEQYF,TGTGCCAGCACCGGGACAGGGCACTACGAGCAGTACTTC
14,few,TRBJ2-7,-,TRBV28,CASTLGAGPYEQYF,TGTGCCAGCACCTTAGGGGCTGGCCCCTACGAGCAGTACTTC
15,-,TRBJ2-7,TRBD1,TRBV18,CASSVTGQGFAEQYF,TGTGCCAGCTCAGTTACGGGACAGGGGTTCGCCGAGCAGTACTTC
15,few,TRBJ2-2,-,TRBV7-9,CASSPTGSRAGELFF,TGTGCCAGCAGCCCGACAGGATCCCGGGCGGGGGAGCTGTTTTTT
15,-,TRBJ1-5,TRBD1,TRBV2,CASTSGDRLGQPQHF,TGTGCCAGCACCTCCGGGGACAGGTTGGGTCAGCCCCAGCATTTT
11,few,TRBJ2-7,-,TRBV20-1,CSARREYEQYF,TGCAGTGCTAGAAGAGAATACGAGCAGTACTTC
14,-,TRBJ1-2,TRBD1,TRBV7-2,CASSWGQGIGGYTF,TGTGCCAGCAGCTGGGGACAGGGAATAGGGGGCTACACCTTC
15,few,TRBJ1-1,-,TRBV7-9,CASSRRGLGNTEAFF,TGTGCCAGCAGCCGCCGGGGACTTGGGAACACTGAAGCTTTCTTT
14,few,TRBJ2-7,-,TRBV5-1,CASSLAPSSYEQYF,TGCGCCAGCAGCTTGGCTCCTAGTTCGTACGAGCAGTACTTC
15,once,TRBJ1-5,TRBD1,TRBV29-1,CSVEEHRGSNQPQHF,TGCAGCGTTGAAGAGCACAGGGGAAGCAATCAGCCCCAGCATTTT
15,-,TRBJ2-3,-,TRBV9,CASSVVADFTDTQYF,TGTGCCAGCAGCGTAGTAGCGGACTTCACAGATACGCAGTATTTT
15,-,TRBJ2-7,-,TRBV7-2,CASNVGAGHSYEQYF,TGTGCCAGCAATGTAGGAGCGGGCCACTCCTACGAGCAGTACTTC
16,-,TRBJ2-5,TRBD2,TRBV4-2,CASSPRSSGGEETQYF,TGTGCCAGCAGCCCTCGGAGTAGCGGGGGGGAAGAGACCCAGTACTTC
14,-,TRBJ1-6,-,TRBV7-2,CASSLGGGGSPLHF,TGTGCCAGCAGCTTAGGCGGGGGGGGGTCACCCCTCCACTTT
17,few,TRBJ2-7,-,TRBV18,CASSPPVSQDYSYEQYF,TGTGCCAGCTCACCACCGGTCTCACAGGACTATTCCTACGAGCAGTACTTC
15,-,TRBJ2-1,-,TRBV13,CASSLMPGIYNEQFF,TGTGCCAGCAGCTTGATGCCCGGGATTTACAATGAGCAGTTCTTC
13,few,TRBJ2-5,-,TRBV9,CASSVGPGETQYF,TGTGCCAGCAGCGTAGGCCCGGGAGAGACCCAGTACTTC
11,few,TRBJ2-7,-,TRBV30,CAWSRSYEQYF,TGTGCCTGGAGTAGGAGCTACGAGCAGTACTTC
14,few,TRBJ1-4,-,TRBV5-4,CASSSGSTNEKLFF,TGTGCCAGCAGTTCAGGGTCAACTAATGAAAAACTGTTTTTT
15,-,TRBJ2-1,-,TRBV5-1,CASSGASSSYNEQFF,TGCGCCAGCAGCGGAGCTTCGAGCTCCTACAATGAGCAGTTCTTC
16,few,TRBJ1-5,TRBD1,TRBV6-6,CASSYGPTGAGQPQHF,TGTGCCAGCAGTTACGGTCCGACAGGGGCGGGACAGCCCCAGCATTTT
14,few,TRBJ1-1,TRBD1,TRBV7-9,CASSSTGGGTEAFF,TGTGCCAGCAGCTCGACAGGGGGTGGTACTGAAGCTTTCTTT
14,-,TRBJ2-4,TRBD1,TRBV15,CATSREGQGNIQYF,TGTGCCACCAGCAGAGAAGGACAGGGAAACATTCAGTACTTC